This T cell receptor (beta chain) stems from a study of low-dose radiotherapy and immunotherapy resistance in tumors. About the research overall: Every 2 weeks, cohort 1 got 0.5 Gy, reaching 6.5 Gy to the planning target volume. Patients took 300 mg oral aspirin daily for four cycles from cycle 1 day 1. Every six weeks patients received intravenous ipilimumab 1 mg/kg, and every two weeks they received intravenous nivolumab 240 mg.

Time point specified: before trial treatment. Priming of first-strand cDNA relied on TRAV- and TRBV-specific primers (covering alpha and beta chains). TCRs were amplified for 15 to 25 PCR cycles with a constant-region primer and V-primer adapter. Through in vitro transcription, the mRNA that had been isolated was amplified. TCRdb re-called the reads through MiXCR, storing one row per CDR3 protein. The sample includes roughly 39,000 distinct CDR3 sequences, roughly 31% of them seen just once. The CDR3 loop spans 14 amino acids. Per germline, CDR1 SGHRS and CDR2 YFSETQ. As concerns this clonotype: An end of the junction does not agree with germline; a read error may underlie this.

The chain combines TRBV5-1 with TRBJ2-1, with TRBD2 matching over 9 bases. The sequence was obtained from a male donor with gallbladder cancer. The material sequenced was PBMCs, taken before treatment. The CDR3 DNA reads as TGTGCCAGCAGCTATAGCGGGAGTATCAATGAGCAGTTCTTC. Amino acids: CASSYSGSINEQFF.